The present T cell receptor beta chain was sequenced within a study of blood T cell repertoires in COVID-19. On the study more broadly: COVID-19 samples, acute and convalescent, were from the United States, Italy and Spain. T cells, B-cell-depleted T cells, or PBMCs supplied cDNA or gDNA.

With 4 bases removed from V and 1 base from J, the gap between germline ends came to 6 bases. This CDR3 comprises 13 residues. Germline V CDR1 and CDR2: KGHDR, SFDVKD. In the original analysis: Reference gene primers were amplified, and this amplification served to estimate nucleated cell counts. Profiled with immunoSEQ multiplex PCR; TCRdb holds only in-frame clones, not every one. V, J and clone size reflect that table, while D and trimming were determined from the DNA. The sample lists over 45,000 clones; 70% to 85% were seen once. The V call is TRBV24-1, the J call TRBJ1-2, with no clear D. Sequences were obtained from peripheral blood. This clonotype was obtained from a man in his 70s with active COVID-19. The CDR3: CATSDPVNYGYTF. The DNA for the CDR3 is TGTGCCACCAGTGACCCAGTTAACTATGGCTACACCTTC.